The 5 T cell receptor beta chains given below trace back to one sample, sequenced in a study of shared clonotypes between healthy human individuals (dated by TCRdb to 2018 to 2021). Libraries were built with the immunoSEQ multiplex PCR assay. TCRdb provides this immuneACCESS table in a form limited to in-frame rearrangements. Some clones are lacking; in checked studies, under half of them reflect an unresolved V gene, and why the rest are absent is not known. Within this sample are roughly 490,000 clones, with about 80% of them counted one time only. The top ten clones comprise 12% of the sample. Input material: PBMCs. The origin of the receptors is a woman in her forties in good health. Some clones in this sample may be carry-over from other donors' samples.

The V call is TRBV7-2, the J call TRBJ1-5; TRBD1 agrees at 8 bases. CDR3 length: 16 residues. The trim removed 5 bases at V and 2 bases at J, leaving 8 bases unmatched. The germline V gene has CDR1 SGHTA and CDR2 FQGNSA. The CDR3 region has the DNA TGTGCCAGCAGCCATCCCCCGGGACAGGGCAATCAGCCCCAGCATTTT. Encoded protein: CASSHPPGQGNQPQHF.

This chain uses TRBV6-1 with TRBJ2-3; possibly TRBD1 for D (5 bases). The V end was cut by 2 bases, the J end by 2 bases, with 11 bases between. The germline V gene encodes CDR1 MNHNS and CDR2 SASEGT. The length of the CDR3 is 15 residues. CDR3 nucleotides: TGTGCCAGCAGTGAAATGGGGCCCGACACAGATACGCAGTATTTT. Amino acid sequence: CASSEMGPDTDTQYF.

This clone came up a few times. This sequence joins TRBV19 and TRBJ1-3; D gene ambiguous. The germline V gene encodes CDR1 LNHDA and CDR2 SQIVND (reference sequence). The V end was cut by 10 bases, the J end by 8 bases, with 15 bases between. This CDR3 spans 12 amino acids. The CDR3, as DNA: TGTGCCACCCAGGCGCCTTGGGACACCATATATTTT. Protein: CATQAPWDTIYF.

In regard to this clone: The sample contains more than one DNA sequence encoding this CDR3. The chain recombines TRBV29-1 with TRBJ2-1; 10 nucleotides align to TRBD1. Germline assignment: CDR1 SQVTM and CDR2 ANQGSEA. With V trimmed by 4 bases and J by 4 bases, 1 base remained unmatched. The CDR3 length is 13 residues. CDR3 bases: TGCAGCGTTGGGACAGGGGGGTACAATGAGCAGTTCTTC. Its protein product is CSVGTGGYNEQFF.

This clone was observed many times. Other DNA sequences within the sample encode an identical CDR3. The chain carries TRBV30 and TRBJ2-7; D gene ambiguous. Trimming pared 1 base from V and 0 bases from J, leaving 19 bases between. The CDR3 is made up of 17 amino acids. Germline V gene data show CDR1 as GTSNPN and CDR2 as SVGIG (reference sequence). CDR3 in DNA: TGTGCCTGGAGTGACCCCCGCCTACGGGCGCACTCCTACGAGCAGTACTTC. This encodes CAWSDPRLRAHSYEQYF.